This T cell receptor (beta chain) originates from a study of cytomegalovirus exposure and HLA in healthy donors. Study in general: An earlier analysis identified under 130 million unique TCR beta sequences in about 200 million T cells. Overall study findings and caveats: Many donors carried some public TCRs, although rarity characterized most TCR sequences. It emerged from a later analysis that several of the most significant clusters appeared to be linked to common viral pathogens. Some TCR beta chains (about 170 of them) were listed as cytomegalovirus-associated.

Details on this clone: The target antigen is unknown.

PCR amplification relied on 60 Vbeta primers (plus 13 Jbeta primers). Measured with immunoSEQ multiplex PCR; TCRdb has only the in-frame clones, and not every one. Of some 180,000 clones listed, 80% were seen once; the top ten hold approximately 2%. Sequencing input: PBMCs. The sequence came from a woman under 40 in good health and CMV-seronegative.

In nucleotides, the CDR3 is TGTGCCAGCTCATGGGACAGGTCGGCGGAAAAACTGTTTTTT. It is translated as CASSWDRSAEKLFF. The chain links TRBV18 to TRBJ1-4; 8 positions agree with TRBD1. The ends lost 5 bases at V and 8 bases at J; junction bases unmatched: 7. Germline V CDR1 and CDR2: KGHSH, LQKENI. This CDR3 contains 14 residues.